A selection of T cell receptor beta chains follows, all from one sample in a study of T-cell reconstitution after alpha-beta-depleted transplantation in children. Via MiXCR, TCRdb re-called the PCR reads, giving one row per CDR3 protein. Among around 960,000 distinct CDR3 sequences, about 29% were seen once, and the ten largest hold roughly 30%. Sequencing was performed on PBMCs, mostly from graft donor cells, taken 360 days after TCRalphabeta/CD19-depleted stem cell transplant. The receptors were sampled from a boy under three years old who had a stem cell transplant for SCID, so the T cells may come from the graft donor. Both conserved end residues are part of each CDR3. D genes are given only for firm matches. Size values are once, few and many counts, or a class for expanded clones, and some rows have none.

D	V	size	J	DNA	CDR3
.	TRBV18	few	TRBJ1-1	TGTGCCAGCTCACCCCGAAAACAAGTGTCTTTCTTT	CASSPRKQVSFF
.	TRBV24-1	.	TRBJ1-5	TGTGCCACCAGTGATTCAGGGGACAATCAGCCCCAGCATTTT	CATSDSGDNQPQHF
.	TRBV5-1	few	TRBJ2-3	TGCGCCAGCAGCATGGACCGACTTCCTAGCACAGATACGCAGTATTTT	CASSMDRLPSTDTQYF
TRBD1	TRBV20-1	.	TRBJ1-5	TGCAGTGCTAGAGTTGAGGGGGCTCGGGGCAATCAGCCCCAGCATTTT	CSARVEGARGNQPQHF
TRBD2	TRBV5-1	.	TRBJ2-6	TGCGCCAGCAGCCTCCCCGGGGGGGCAAGATCTGGGGCCAACGTCCTGACTTTC	CASSLPGGARSGANVLTF
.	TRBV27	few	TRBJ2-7	TGTGCCAGCAGTCCCCTCAGCCTAGGGCGGTACGAGCAGTACTTC	CASSPLSLGRYEQYF
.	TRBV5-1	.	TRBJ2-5	TGCGCCAGCAGCGGAGGGACGGAGTACCAAGAGACCCAGTACTTC	CASSGGTEYQETQYF
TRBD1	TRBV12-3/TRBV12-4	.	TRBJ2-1	TGTGCCAGCAGTTTTAGGGCCGGGACAGCATACAATGAGCAGTTCTTC	CASSFRAGTAYNEQFF
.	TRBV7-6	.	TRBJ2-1	TGTGCCAGCAGCTTAGAAGGCGGGGTAGCCGAGCAGTTCTTC	CASSLEGGVAEQFF
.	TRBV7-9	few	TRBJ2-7	TGTGCCAGCAGCCCCGACGGGAACGCCGAGCAGTACTTC	CASSPDGNAEQYF
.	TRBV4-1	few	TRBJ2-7	TGCGCCAGCAGCCAAGGAACCAGGTTCTCCTACGAGCAGTACTTC	CASSQGTRFSYEQYF
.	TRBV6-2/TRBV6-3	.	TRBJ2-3	TGTGCCAGCAGTTACTCAAGGGGACGAGATACGCAGTATTTT	CASSYSRGRDTQYF
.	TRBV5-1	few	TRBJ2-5	TGCGCCAGCAGCCGCCAGGGTAGAGGCAGGACCCAGTACTTC	CASSRQGRGRTQYF
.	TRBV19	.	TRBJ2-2	TGTGCCAGTAGTATAAGGGCGAGGACCGGGGAGCTGTTTTTT	CASSIRARTGELFF
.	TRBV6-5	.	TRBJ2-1	TGTGCCAGCAGTTCGGAGGTTAGCTCCTACAATGAGCAGTTCTTC	CASSSEVSSYNEQFF
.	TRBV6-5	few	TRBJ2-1	TGTGCCAGCAGTTACTCGCCCGGTGCGGGTGAGCAGTTCTTC	CASSYSPGAGEQFF
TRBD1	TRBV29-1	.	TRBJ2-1	TGCAGTTTTATACCCCGGGACAGGGTCAATGAGCAGTTCTTC	CSFIPRDRVNEQFF
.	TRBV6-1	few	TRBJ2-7	TGTGCCAGCAGTGAAGTGGAGGGTGCGAGGTACGAGCAGTACTTC	CASSEVEGARYEQYF
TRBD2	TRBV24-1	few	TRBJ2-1	TGTGCCACCAGTGACAGACCGGGACTAGACAATGAGCAGTTCTTC	CATSDRPGLDNEQFF
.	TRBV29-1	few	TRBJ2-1	TGCAGCTCCCAAGGGGGTACCTCCTACAATGAGCAGTTCTTC	CSSQGGTSYNEQFF
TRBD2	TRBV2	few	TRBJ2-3	TGTGCCAGCAGATCTACGGGGGGGTCAGATACGCAGTATTTT	CASRSTGGSDTQYF
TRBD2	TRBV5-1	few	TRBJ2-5	TGCGCCAGCAGGACTAGCGGGGGCCCGGAGACCCAGTACTTC	CASRTSGGPETQYF
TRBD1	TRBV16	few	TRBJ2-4	TGTGCCAGCAGCCAATCACCCAGGGGGACGTACATTCAGTACTTC	CASSQSPRGTYIQYF
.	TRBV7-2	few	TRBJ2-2	TGTGCCAGCACCTCCGGATGGGGGAACACCGGGGAGCTGTTTTTT	CASTSGWGNTGELFF
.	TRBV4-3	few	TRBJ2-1	TGCGCCAGCAGCCAAGGACTAGTTGTTAATGAGCAGTTCTTC	CASSQGLVVNEQFF
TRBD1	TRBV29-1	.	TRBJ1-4	TGCAGCGTGGGCGCACAGGGGGCGCGGGGTGAAAAACTGTTTTTT	CSVGAQGARGEKLFF